These T cell receptor beta chains were read from a single sample in a study of CD8 T cells in ankylosing spondylitis. Using its own MiXCR run on the 5' RACE reads, TCRdb lists one record per CDR3 protein. Of roughly 490,000 distinct CDR3 sequences listed, about 5% are singletons. The sequencing sample was made of blood, either unsorted or a sorted T cell fraction (not recorded which). Receptors originate from a male donor with ankylosing spondylitis. Both conserved end residues are part of each CDR3. The D gene is left open where the match is weak. Expanded clones are given a class, and other clones once, few, many or no size at all.

size,D,V,J,DNA,CDR3
many,.,TRBV27,TRBJ1-5,TGTGCCAGCAGTCCTATTGCCTACAGGGTCGGGGATCAGCCCCAGCATTTT,CASSPIAYRVGDQPQHF
few,TRBD2,TRBV6-1,TRBJ2-2,TGTGCCAGCCGGGGGCTAGCGGGGGGGCGGTGGAAGCTGTTTTTT,CASRGLAGGRWKLFF
many,.,TRBV10-3,TRBJ1-1,TGTGCCATCAGTGAGTCCCCGAACACTGAAGCTTTCTTT,CAISESPNTEAFF
many,.,TRBV20-1,TRBJ2-5,TGCAGTGCTAGAGCTGGGGGGCTCGAGACCCAGTACTTC,CSARAGGLETQYF
many,TRBD2,TRBV27,TRBJ2-7,TGTGCCACCGAGACTAGCGGGAGCGAGCAGTACTTC,CATETSGSEQYF
many,.,TRBV5-1,TRBJ2-7,TGCGCCAGCCGGGAGTTACTACCTGCCGAGCAGTACTTC,CASRELLPAEQYF
many,TRBD1,TRBV20-1,TRBJ2-7,TGCAGTGCTAGGGGGGACAGGGATTTTTACGAGCAGTACTTC,CSARGDRDFYEQYF
.,TRBD1,TRBV7-2,TRBJ1-6,TGTGCCAGCAGCTTAGTAGGGGGACAGCTAACTAATTCACCCCTCCACTTT,CASSLVGGQLTNSPLHF
.,.,TRBV21-1,TRBJ2-7,TGTGCCAGCAGCAAAAGGGCCCGTGGACTCCGTGACTGCTACGAGCAGTACTTC,CASSKRARGLRDCYEQYF
many,TRBD1,TRBV20-1,TRBJ2-2,TGCAGTGCTAGGCGGACAGGGTCCACCGGGGAGCTGTTTTTT,CSARRTGSTGELFF
many,TRBD2,TRBV5-1,TRBJ2-5,TGCGCCAGCAGCCTCCTTACTAGCGCGGGGGAGACCCAGTACTTC,CASSLLTSAGETQYF
many,.,TRBV28,TRBJ2-3,TGTGCCAGCACCCAACTTTGGGGCCGCGGTACAGATACGCAGTATTTT,CASTQLWGRGTDTQYF
many,.,TRBV12-5,TRBJ2-3,TGTGCTAGTGGTTTTTGGAGGGATACGCAGTATTTT,CASGFWRDTQYF
many,TRBD2,TRBV11-2,TRBJ2-1,TGTGCCAGCAGCTTAGAAGGACTAGCGGGGCTTGACTCCTACAATGAGCAGTTCTTC,CASSLEGLAGLDSYNEQFF
many,.,TRBV6-2/TRBV6-3,TRBJ1-5,TGTGCCAGCAGTTCCCGGGGCAATCAGCCCCAGCATTTT,CASSSRGNQPQHF
few,.,TRBV15,TRBJ1-2,TGTGCCACCAGCAGAGATGGGACGGACTATGGCTACACCTTC,CATSRDGTDYGYTF
few,TRBD2,TRBV4-1,TRBJ2-1,TGCGCCAGCAACCGACTAGCGGAGGGGGACGATGAGCAGTTCTTC,CASNRLAEGDDEQFF
many,.,TRBV20-1,TRBJ1-5,TGCAGTGCTAGAGCCCCGAGGATTTACAATCAGCCCCAGCATTTT,CSARAPRIYNQPQHF
many,TRBD1,TRBV28,TRBJ2-7,TGTGCCAGCAGTCTTGGGACAGGGGACGTCCTGAGAGGTTTAGCTTCCTACGAGCAGTACTTC,CASSLGTGDVLRGLASYEQYF
.,.,TRBV30,TRBJ2-1,TGTGCCTGGAGTGTCCAGCCTCCTCCCGACGAGCAGTTCTTC,CAWSVQPPPDEQFF
many,TRBD2,TRBV29-1,TRBJ2-2,TGCAGCGTTGGGGGACTAGCGGGAGGGCCAAGCACCGGGGAGCTGTTTTTT,CSVGGLAGGPSTGELFF
.,.,TRBV15,TRBJ2-7,TGTGCCACCAGCAAAGGGGGGGACTACGAGCAGTACTTC,CATSKGGDYEQYF
many,TRBD2,TRBV29-1,TRBJ2-1,TGCAGCGTTGATTCCCTAGCGGGAGGGCCGAGATACAATGAGCAGTTCTTC,CSVDSLAGGPRYNEQFF
few,TRBD1,TRBV18,TRBJ2-7,TGTGCCAGCTCATACCTACAGGGGGCTACCTACGAGCAGTACTTC,CASSYLQGATYEQYF
.,TRBD1,TRBV14,TRBJ2-1,TGTGCCAGCAGCCAAGGGGGACAGGGACGGGACAATGAGCAGTTCTTC,CASSQGGQGRDNEQFF
many,.,TRBV10-3,TRBJ2-1,TGTGCCATCAGCCACAGGGAACGGGGGATGAATGAGCAGTTCTTC,CAISHRERGMNEQFF
many,TRBD2,TRBV6-5,TRBJ2-1,TGTGCCAGCAGTGGACTAGCGGGGGAGCAGTTCTTC,CASSGLAGEQFF
many,.,TRBV5-1,TRBJ2-5,TGCGCCAGCAGCCCACTCCCGTACCAAGAGACCCAGTACTTC,CASSPLPYQETQYF
many,.,TRBV25-1,TRBJ1-2,TGTGCCAGCAGACCCCAGGGCTTGGGGGGCTACACCTTC,CASRPQGLGGYTF
few,TRBD1,TRBV7-2,TRBJ2-6,TGTGCCACCCCGAGGGGGCTTTACCACTCTGGGGCCAACGTCCTGACTTTC,CATPRGLYHSGANVLTF
many,.,TRBV3-1,TRBJ2-7,TGTGCCAGCAGCCAAGATTCTACTGCCGAGCAGTACTTC,CASSQDSTAEQYF
many,.,TRBV4-3,TRBJ2-1,TGCGCCAGCAGCCAAGCCCGATACAATGAGCAGTTCTTC,CASSQARYNEQFF
many,.,TRBV12-3/TRBV12-4,TRBJ2-1,TGTGCCAGCAGTTACGGGACCCCCTCCTACAATGAGCAGTTCTTC,CASSYGTPSYNEQFF
many,.,TRBV3-1,TRBJ1-2,TGTGCCAGCCACCCCTTCTTGGGAGCCAGGGGCTATGGCTACACCTTC,CASHPFLGARGYGYTF
many,.,TRBV24-1,TRBJ2-7,TGTGCCACCAGTGATAACAATTACGAGCAGTACTTC,CATSDNNYEQYF
many,.,TRBV15,TRBJ2-5,TGTGCCACCAGCAGAGATATCCTAGAGGATAGGGGGGCCCAGTACTTC,CATSRDILEDRGAQYF
many,.,TRBV4-3,TRBJ1-4,TGCGCCAGCAGCCAGGATGTGGCCTACGAAAAACTGTTTTTT,CASSQDVAYEKLFF
few,.,TRBV6-1,TRBJ1-2,TGTGCCAGCAGTCTCGGGTGGGAGGTCAGTGGCTACACCTTC,CASSLGWEVSGYTF